Listed here is a single T cell receptor beta chain. The authors carried out high-throughput sequencing of TCR beta. They applied it to CD8+ and CD4+ T cells obtained from blood. Negative isolation was used for CD8+ and CD4+ T cells and FACS enrichment for TEMRA cells. When the RNA was reverse transcribed, random hexamers were used with an input of roughly 0.45 to 1 ug. With immunoSEQ multiplex PCR, TCR beta CDR3 was amplified across 54 Vbeta and 13 Jbeta. One entry per CDR3 protein, called by TCRdb with MiXCR from the immunoSEQ multiplex PCR reads. Here the sample spans roughly 200,000 distinct CDR3 sequences, almost 96% being singletons. V lost 2 bases, J lost 0 bases, and 5 bases stayed unmatched. Germline CDR1 SGHRS, CDR2 YFSETQ. The CDR3 extends over 16 amino acids. The sample is drawn from a study of CD8 T cells in Susac syndrome.

The sequenced sample was CD4+ T cells from PBMCs. This clonotype originated in a human donor with multiple sclerosis. V and J are TRBV5-1 and TRBJ1-1; 9 bases fit TRBD1. CDR3: CASSFGQGNMNTEAFF. The CDR3 DNA sequence: TGCGCCAGCAGCTTCGGACAGGGGAATATGAACACTGAAGCTTTCTTT.